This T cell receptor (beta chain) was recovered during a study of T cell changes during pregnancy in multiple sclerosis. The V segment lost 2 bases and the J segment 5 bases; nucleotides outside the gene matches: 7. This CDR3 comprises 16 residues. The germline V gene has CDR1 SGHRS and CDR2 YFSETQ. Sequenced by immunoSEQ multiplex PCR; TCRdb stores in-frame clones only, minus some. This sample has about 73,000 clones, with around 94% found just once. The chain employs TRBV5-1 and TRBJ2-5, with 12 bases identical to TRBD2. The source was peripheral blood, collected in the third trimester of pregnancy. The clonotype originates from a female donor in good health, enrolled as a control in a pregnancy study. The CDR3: CASSLPSGGALETQYF. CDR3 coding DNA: TGCGCCAGCAGCTTACCTAGCGGGGGGGCTTTGGAGACCCAGTACTTC.